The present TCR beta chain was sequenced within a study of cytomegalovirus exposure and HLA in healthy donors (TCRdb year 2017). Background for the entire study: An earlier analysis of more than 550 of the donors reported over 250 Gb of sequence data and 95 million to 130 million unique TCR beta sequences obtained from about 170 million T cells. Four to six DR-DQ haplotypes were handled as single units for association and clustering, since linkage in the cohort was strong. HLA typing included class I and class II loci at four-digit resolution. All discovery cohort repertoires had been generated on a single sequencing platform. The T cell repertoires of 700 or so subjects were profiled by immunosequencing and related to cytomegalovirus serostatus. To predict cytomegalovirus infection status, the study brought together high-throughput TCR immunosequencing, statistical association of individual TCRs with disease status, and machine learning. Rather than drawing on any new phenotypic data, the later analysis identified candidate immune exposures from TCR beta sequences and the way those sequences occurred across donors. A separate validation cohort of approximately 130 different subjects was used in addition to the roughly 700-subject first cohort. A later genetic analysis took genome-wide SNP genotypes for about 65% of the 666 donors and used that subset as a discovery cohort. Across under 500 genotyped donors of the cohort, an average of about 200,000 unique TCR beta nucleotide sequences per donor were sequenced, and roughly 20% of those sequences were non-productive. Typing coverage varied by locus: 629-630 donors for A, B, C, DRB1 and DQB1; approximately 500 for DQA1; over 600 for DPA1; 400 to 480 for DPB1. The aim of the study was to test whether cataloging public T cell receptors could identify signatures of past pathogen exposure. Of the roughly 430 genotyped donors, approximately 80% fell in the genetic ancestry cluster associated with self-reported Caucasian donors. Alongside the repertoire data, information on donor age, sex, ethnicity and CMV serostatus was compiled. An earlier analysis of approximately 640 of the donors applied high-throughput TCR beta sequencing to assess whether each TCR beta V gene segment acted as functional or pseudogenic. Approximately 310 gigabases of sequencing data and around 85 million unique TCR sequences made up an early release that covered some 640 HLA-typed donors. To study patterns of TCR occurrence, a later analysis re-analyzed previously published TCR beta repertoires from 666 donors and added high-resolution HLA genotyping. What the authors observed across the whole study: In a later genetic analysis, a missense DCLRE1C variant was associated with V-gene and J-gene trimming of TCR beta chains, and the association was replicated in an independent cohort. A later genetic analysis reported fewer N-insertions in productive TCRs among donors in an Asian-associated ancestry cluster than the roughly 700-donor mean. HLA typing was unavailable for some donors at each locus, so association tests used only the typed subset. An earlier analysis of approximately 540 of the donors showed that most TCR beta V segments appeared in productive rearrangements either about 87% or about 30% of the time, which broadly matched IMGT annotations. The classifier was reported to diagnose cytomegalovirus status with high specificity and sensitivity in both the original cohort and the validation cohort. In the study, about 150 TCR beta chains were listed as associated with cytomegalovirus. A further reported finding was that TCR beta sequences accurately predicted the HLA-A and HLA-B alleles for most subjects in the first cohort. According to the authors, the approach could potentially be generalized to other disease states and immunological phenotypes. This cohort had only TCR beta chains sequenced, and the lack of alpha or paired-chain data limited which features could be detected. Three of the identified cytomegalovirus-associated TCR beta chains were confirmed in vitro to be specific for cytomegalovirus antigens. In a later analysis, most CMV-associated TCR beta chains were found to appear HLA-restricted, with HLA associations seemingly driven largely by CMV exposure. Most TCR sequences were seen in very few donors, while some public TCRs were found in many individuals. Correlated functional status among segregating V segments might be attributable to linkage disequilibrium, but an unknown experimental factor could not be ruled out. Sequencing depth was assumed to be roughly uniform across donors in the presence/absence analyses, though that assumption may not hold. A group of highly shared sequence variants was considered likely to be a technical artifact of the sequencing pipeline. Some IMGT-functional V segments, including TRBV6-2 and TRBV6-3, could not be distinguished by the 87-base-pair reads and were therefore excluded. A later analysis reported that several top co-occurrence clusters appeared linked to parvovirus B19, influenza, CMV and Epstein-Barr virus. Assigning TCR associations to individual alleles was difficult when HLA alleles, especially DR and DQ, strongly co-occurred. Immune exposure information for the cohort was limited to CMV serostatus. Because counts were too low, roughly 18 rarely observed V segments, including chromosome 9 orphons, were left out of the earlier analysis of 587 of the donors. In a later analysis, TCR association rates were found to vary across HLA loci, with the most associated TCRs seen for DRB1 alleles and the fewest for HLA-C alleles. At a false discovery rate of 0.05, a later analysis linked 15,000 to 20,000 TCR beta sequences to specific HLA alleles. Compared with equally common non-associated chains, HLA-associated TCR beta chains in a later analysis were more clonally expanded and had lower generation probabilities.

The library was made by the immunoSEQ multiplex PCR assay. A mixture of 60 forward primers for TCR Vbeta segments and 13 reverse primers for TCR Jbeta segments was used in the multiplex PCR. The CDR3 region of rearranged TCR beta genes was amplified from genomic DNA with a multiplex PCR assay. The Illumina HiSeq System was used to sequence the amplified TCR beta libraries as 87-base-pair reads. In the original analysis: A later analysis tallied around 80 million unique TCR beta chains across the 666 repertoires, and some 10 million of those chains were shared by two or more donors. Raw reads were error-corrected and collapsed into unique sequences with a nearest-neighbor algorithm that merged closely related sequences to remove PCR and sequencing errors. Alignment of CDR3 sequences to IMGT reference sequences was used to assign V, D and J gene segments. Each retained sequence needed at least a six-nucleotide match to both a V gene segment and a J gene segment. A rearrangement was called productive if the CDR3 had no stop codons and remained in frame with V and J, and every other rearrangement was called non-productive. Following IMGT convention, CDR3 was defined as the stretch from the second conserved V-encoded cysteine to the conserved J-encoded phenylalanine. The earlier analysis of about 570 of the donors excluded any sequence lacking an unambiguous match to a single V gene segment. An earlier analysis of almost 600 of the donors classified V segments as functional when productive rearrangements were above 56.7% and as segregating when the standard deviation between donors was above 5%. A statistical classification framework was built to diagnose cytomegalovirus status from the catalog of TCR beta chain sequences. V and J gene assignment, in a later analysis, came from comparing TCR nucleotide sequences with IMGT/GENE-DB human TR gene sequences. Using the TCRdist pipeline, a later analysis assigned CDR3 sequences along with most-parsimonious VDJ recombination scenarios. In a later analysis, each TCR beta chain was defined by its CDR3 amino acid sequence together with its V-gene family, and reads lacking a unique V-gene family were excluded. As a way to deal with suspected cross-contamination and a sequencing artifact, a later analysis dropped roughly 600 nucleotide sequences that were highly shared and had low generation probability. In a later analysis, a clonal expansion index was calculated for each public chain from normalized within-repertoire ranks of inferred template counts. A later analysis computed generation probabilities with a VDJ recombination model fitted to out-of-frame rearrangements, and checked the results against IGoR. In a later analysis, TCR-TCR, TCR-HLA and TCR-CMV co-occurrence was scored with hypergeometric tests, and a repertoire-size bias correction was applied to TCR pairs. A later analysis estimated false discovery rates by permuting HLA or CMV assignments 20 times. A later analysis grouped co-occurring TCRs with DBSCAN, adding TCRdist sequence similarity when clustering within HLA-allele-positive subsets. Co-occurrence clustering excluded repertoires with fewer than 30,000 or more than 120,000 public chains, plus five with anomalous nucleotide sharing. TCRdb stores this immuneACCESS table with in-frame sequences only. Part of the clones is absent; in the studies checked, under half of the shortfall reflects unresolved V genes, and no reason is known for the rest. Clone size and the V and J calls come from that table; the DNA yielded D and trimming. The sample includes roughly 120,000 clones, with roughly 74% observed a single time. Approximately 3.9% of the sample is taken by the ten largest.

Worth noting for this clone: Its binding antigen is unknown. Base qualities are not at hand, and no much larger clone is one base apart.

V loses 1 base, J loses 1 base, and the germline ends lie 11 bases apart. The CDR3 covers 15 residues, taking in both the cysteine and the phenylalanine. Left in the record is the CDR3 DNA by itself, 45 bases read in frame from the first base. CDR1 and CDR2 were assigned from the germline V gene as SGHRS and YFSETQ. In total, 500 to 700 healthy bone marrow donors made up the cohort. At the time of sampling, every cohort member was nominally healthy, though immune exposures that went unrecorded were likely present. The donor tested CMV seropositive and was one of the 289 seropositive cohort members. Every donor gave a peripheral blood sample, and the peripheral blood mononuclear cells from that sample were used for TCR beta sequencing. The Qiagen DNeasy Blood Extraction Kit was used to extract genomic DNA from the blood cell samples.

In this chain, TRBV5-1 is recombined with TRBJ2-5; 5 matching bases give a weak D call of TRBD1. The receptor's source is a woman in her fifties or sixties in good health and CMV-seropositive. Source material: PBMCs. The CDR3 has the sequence CASSLQGTGQETQYF. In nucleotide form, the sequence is TGCGCCAGCAGCTTGCAGGGAACGGGCCAAGAGACCCAGTACTTC.